The rows below give T cell receptor beta chains drawn from one sample of a study of T cell changes during pregnancy in multiple sclerosis. Assay used: immunoSEQ multiplex PCR; TCRdb lists only in-frame clones, some missing. The profile shows tens of thousands of clones, around 92% of them singletons. Specimen: peripheral blood, collected in the third trimester of pregnancy. The origin of the receptors is a female donor in good health, enrolled as a control in a pregnancy study. Both conserved end residues are part of each CDR3. A D gene is named only where the DNA matches it firmly. Expanded clones get a size class; other rows say once, few or many, or leave the size out.

abundance,j_gene,v_gene,d_gene,CDR3aa,CDR3nt
NA,TRBJ1-5,TRBV5-4,TRBD1,CASSPEFQGVGNQPQHF,TGTGCCAGCAGTCCGGAGTTCCAGGGGGTCGGCAATCAGCCCCAGCATTTT
NA,TRBJ1-3,TRBV7-2,NA,CASSRGITSGNTIYF,TGTGCCAGCAGCAGGGGGATTACTTCTGGAAACACCATATATTTT
NA,TRBJ2-7,TRBV29-1,NA,CSVENTRTPGQYF,TGCAGCGTTGAAAATACGCGGACTCCAGGGCAGTACTTC
NA,TRBJ1-2,TRBV4-2,NA,CASSQDTGGGRGYTF,TGTGCCAGCAGCCAAGATACGGGGGGTGGAAGGGGCTACACCTTC
NA,TRBJ2-1,TRBV30,TRBD2,CAWSPPGLAGHNEQFF,TGTGCCTGGAGTCCCCCGGGACTAGCGGGTCACAATGAGCAGTTCTTC
NA,TRBJ2-7,TRBV7-9,NA,CASSASVHEQYF,TGTGCCAGCAGCGCTAGCGTCCACGAGCAGTACTTC
NA,TRBJ1-2,TRBV5-4,NA,CASSAGGANYGYTF,TGTGCCAGCAGTGCGGGGGGAGCTAACTATGGCTACACCTTC
NA,TRBJ2-1,TRBV7-9,NA,CASSLRGNEQFF,TGTGCCAGCAGCTTACGCGGCAATGAGCAGTTCTTC
NA,TRBJ1-2,TRBV28,NA,CASSDEQGEHHYGYTF,TGTGCCAGCAGCGATGAACAGGGCGAACACCACTATGGCTACACCTTC
NA,TRBJ1-1,TRBV10-3,NA,CAIKGQNTEAFF,TGTGCCATCAAGGGACAAAACACTGAAGCTTTCTTT
NA,TRBJ1-5,TRBV6-6,NA,CASSNRAGQPQHF,TGTGCCAGCAGTAACAGAGCGGGGCAGCCCCAGCATTTT
NA,TRBJ1-2,TRBV5-4,NA,CASSSGSKVPYGYTF,TGTGCCAGCAGCTCGGGATCCAAGGTCCCCTATGGCTACACCTTC
NA,TRBJ2-7,TRBV27,NA,CASSRTSYSTYEQYF,TGTGCCAGCAGCCGTACTAGCTACTCAACCTACGAGCAGTACTTC
NA,TRBJ1-1,TRBV7-9,NA,CASTRGVNTEAFF,TGTGCCAGCACACGTGGAGTGAACACTGAAGCTTTCTTT
NA,TRBJ2-3,TRBV2,TRBD2,CASRVPGLARFTDTQYF,TGTGCCAGCAGGGTCCCGGGACTAGCGAGATTCACAGATACGCAGTATTTT
NA,TRBJ2-3,TRBV5-8,TRBD2,CASSPGTSGITDTQYF,TGTGCCAGCAGCCCTGGGACTAGCGGGATAACGGATACGCAGTATTTT
NA,TRBJ2-2,TRBV28,TRBD2,CASSWSAGGTGELFF,TGTGCCAGCAGTTGGTCAGCGGGGGGAACCGGGGAGCTGTTTTTT
once,TRBJ2-4,TRBV7-2,TRBD2,CASSLSGTSGRKAKNIQYF,TGTGCCAGCAGCTTATCCGGGACTAGCGGGAGAAAAGCCAAAAACATTCAGTACTTC
NA,TRBJ2-7,TRBV11-2,NA,CASSSRFAERLYEQYF,TGTGCCAGCAGCTCTAGATTTGCGGAGAGACTCTACGAGCAGTACTTC
NA,TRBJ2-3,TRBV6-1,TRBD2,CASSEGVGTKADTQYF,TGTGCCAGCAGTGAAGGGGTGGGGACTAAGGCGGATACGCAGTATTTT
NA,TRBJ2-3,TRBV27,NA,CASSFVGGPNTQYF,TGTGCCAGCAGTTTCGTGGGGGGGCCCAATACGCAGTATTTT
NA,TRBJ2-5,TRBV11-2,NA,CASSLVLETQYF,TGTGCCAGCAGCTTAGTATTAGAGACCCAGTACTTC
few,TRBJ1-5,TRBV16,NA,CASSPRRSNVIPQHF,TGTGCCAGCAGCCCCCGACGGAGTAACGTAATTCCCCAGCATTTT
NA,TRBJ2-7,TRBV29-1,TRBD2,CSVLAGSYEQYF,TGCAGCGTACTAGCGGGATCCTACGAGCAGTACTTC
NA,TRBJ1-4,TRBV28,TRBD1,CASSPTGTGDEKLFF,TGTGCCAGCAGTCCCACCGGGACAGGGGATGAAAAACTGTTTTTT
once,TRBJ1-5,TRBV27,NA,CASSGSPGLGQPQHF,TGTGCCAGCAGTGGGTCCCCAGGGTTGGGTCAGCCCCAGCATTTT
once,TRBJ1-1,TRBV6-5,NA,CASSYSQVGSTTEAFF,TGTGCCAGCAGTTACTCGCAGGTTGGGTCGACCACTGAAGCTTTCTTT
NA,TRBJ1-2,TRBV7-2,TRBD1,CASSSIRQGGDGYTF,TGTGCCAGCAGCTCAATAAGACAGGGCGGGGATGGCTACACCTTC
NA,TRBJ1-5,TRBV13,TRBD1,CASSQRQGAQPQHF,TGTGCCAGCAGCCAGCGACAGGGAGCTCAGCCCCAGCATTTT
NA,TRBJ2-1,TRBV28,TRBD2,CASSKGGASGHNEQFF,TGTGCCAGCAGCAAAGGGGGGGCTAGCGGGCACAATGAGCAGTTCTTC
NA,TRBJ1-1,TRBV9,TRBD1,CASSPGGTARMNTEAFF,TGTGCCAGCAGCCCTGGGGGGACAGCCCGAATGAACACTGAAGCTTTCTTT
NA,TRBJ2-3,TRBV2,TRBD1,CASRGDRGLTDTQYF,TGTGCCAGCAGAGGGGACAGGGGGCTTACAGATACGCAGTATTTT
once,TRBJ2-5,TRBV30,NA,CAWSNPPGAQYF,TGTGCCTGGAGCAACCCCCCAGGGGCCCAGTACTTC
NA,TRBJ2-1,TRBV2,NA,CASSESRDGGEQFF,TGTGCCAGCAGTGAGTCCCGGGATGGAGGCGAGCAGTTCTTC
few,TRBJ1-1,TRBV18,NA,CASSSSGVAFF,TGTGCCAGCTCATCGTCAGGGGTCGCTTTCTTT
NA,TRBJ2-1,TRBV5-1,NA,CASSSIADDNEQFF,TGCGCCAGCAGCTCTATAGCGGATGACAATGAGCAGTTCTTC
NA,TRBJ2-3,TRBV6-1,TRBD2,CASSGTSGGPDTQYF,TGTGCCAGCAGTGGGACTAGCGGGGGTCCAGATACGCAGTATTTT
NA,TRBJ2-5,TRBV6-1,NA,CASSEVGQNQETQYF,TGTGCCAGCAGTGAAGTAGGACAGAACCAAGAGACCCAGTACTTC
NA,TRBJ1-6,TRBV7-6,TRBD1,CASSSAGGNSPLHF,TGTGCCAGCAGCTCCGCAGGGGGTAATTCACCCCTCCACTTT
NA,TRBJ1-2,TRBV2,NA,CASSYDRHNRFYGYTF,TGTGCCAGCAGTTACGACAGGCACAACCGATTCTATGGCTACACCTTC
NA,TRBJ1-6,TRBV15,TRBD1,CATSTRQGAKNSPLHF,TGTGCCACCAGCACCCGACAGGGGGCGAAAAATTCACCCCTCCACTTT
once,TRBJ1-2,TRBV27,NA,CASSFSDSRSGGYTF,TGTGCCAGCAGTTTTTCCGACTCTCGATCGGGTGGCTACACCTTC
NA,TRBJ2-5,TRBV5-6,NA,CASSWQPTSWETQYF,TGTGCCAGCAGCTGGCAACCTACTAGTTGGGAGACCCAGTACTTC
few,TRBJ2-1,TRBV10-3,TRBD2,CAISESAASGDNNEQFF,TGTGCCATCAGTGAGTCGGCGGCTAGCGGGGATAACAATGAGCAGTTCTTC
NA,TRBJ2-3,TRBV19,NA,CASGGTREESTDTQYF,TGTGCCAGTGGTGGGACCAGGGAGGAGAGCACAGATACGCAGTATTTT
NA,TRBJ2-3,TRBV7-9,TRBD1,CASSSRTGPFTDTQYF,TGTGCCAGCAGCTCAAGGACAGGGCCCTTCACAGATACGCAGTATTTT
NA,TRBJ2-7,TRBV6-5,NA,CASSYGQGLAYEQYF,TGTGCCAGCAGTTACGGTCAGGGTTTGGCCTACGAGCAGTACTTC
NA,TRBJ2-3,TRBV5-1,TRBD1,CASSLAPGTGADTQYF,TGCGCCAGCAGCTTGGCCCCCGGGACAGGGGCAGATACGCAGTATTTT
NA,TRBJ2-3,TRBV6-5,NA,CASSKPGTDTQYF,TGTGCCAGCAGCAAACCGGGAACAGATACGCAGTATTTT
once,TRBJ2-5,TRBV7-9,NA,CASSQPSVPLQYF,TGTGCCAGCAGCCAGCCGAGCGTGCCACTCCAGTACTTC
NA,TRBJ1-5,TRBV2,TRBD1,CASSEVGRGYSNQPQHF,TGTGCCAGCAGTGAAGTGGGCAGGGGGTATAGCAATCAGCCCCAGCATTTT
NA,TRBJ1-5,TRBV4-1,NA,CASSQDVSGSVGLSSPQHF,TGCGCCAGCAGCCAAGATGTGTCAGGGTCCGTAGGCCTCAGTAGTCCCCAGCATTTT
NA,TRBJ2-2,TRBV5-1,NA,CASSYGTGGTGELFF,TGCGCCAGCAGCTATGGGACGGGGGGCACCGGGGAGCTATTTTTT
NA,TRBJ2-1,TRBV7-8,TRBD2,CASSSRLAGRNEQFF,TGTGCCAGCAGCTCCCGACTAGCGGGAAGGAATGAGCAGTTCTTC
few,TRBJ1-6,TRBV19,TRBD1,CASSTRQGRSPLHF,TGTGCCAGTAGTACACGACAGGGGCGGTCACCCCTCCACTTT
NA,TRBJ1-5,TRBV30,TRBD1,CAWSSADRQNQPQHF,TGTGCCTGGAGCTCGGCGGACAGGCAAAATCAGCCCCAGCATTTT
NA,TRBJ2-7,TRBV27,NA,CASSSTGSEYEQYF,TGTGCCAGCAGTTCCACGGGTAGCGAGTACGAGCAGTACTTC
NA,TRBJ1-4,TRBV6-4,NA,CASSDSLWQRSSNEKLFF,TGTGCCAGCAGTGACTCGTTGTGGCAGCGAAGTAGTAATGAAAAACTGTTTTTT